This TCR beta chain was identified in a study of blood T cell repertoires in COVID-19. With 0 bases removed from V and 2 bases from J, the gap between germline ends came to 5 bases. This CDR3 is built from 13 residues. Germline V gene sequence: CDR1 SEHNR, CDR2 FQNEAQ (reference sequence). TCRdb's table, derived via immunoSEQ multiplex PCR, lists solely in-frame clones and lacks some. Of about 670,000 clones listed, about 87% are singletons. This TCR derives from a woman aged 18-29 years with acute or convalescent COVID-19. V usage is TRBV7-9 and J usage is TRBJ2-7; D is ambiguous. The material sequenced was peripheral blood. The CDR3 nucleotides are TGTGCCAGCAGCTTAGCGGGCCCCTACGAGCAGTACTTC. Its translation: CASSLAGPYEQYF.